The rows below give T cell receptor beta chains drawn from one sample of a study of cytomegalovirus exposure and HLA in healthy donors. The data were produced by immunoSEQ multiplex PCR, yet TCRdb's version contains in-frame clones alone and is incomplete. The sample has more than 110,000 clones, roughly 71% seen once. The sequenced sample was PBMCs. The receptors originated from a man aged 25-45 years in good health and CMV-seronegative. Each CDR3 is given with its conserved first and last residue. Fields, in order: D gene, J gene, clone size, V gene, CDR3 DNA, CDR3 protein. A D gene is named only where the DNA matches it firmly. Some rows have no size entry. The others give once, few or many, or a class for an expanded clone.

d_call: TRBD1; j_call: TRBJ1-6; clone_size: .; v_call: TRBV6-5; cdr3_nt: TGTGCCAGCAGTTACCGACAGGGACGTAATTCACCCCTCCACTTT; cdr3_aa: CASSYRQGRNSPLHF
d_call: .; j_call: TRBJ2-7; clone_size: .; v_call: TRBV7-9; cdr3_nt: TGTGCCAGCAGCTTTGGTGGAGGGAGGTCCCTCCACGAGCAGTACTTC; cdr3_aa: CASSFGGGRSLHEQYF
d_call: TRBD1; j_call: TRBJ1-2; clone_size: .; v_call: TRBV19; cdr3_nt: TGTGCCAGTAGTATCTCCTGGACAGGGGACAACTATGGCTACACCTTC; cdr3_aa: CASSISWTGDNYGYTF
d_call: .; j_call: TRBJ2-7; clone_size: .; v_call: TRBV7-9; cdr3_nt: TGTGCCAGCAGCTTGAGTGGGGGGTCGGTATACTTC; cdr3_aa: CASSLSGGSVYF
d_call: TRBD2; j_call: TRBJ2-7; clone_size: .; v_call: TRBV7-8; cdr3_nt: TGTGCCAGCAGCTTAGTCCCTGGACTAGCGGGGGGGGTTGGGAACGAGCAGTACTTC; cdr3_aa: CASSLVPGLAGGVGNEQYF
d_call: TRBD2; j_call: TRBJ2-1; clone_size: .; v_call: TRBV11-3; cdr3_nt: TGTGCCAGCAGCCAACGAGCGGGAGGGGTCGGTGGGTATGAGCAGTTCTTC; cdr3_aa: CASSQRAGGVGGYEQFF
d_call: .; j_call: TRBJ1-5; clone_size: .; v_call: TRBV30; cdr3_nt: TGTGCCTGGAGCGACTGGGGGGGGGCTGGCCAGCCCCAGCATTTT; cdr3_aa: CAWSDWGGAGQPQHF
d_call: .; j_call: TRBJ2-5; clone_size: .; v_call: TRBV28; cdr3_nt: TGTGCCAGCAGTTTCCGAGGCCAAGAGACCCAGTACTTC; cdr3_aa: CASSFRGQETQYF
d_call: TRBD1; j_call: TRBJ2-7; clone_size: .; v_call: TRBV30; cdr3_nt: TGTGCCTGGGAGGGGGCTCCCTACGAGCAGTACTTC; cdr3_aa: CAWEGAPYEQYF
d_call: .; j_call: TRBJ2-6; clone_size: .; v_call: TRBV5-8; cdr3_nt: TGTGCCAACACGTTTGCCTCTGGGGCCAACGTCCTGACTTTC; cdr3_aa: CANTFASGANVLTF
d_call: TRBD1; j_call: TRBJ2-5; clone_size: .; v_call: TRBV5-4; cdr3_nt: TGTGCCAGCACCGGACAGGGGGCATCGGAGACCCAGTACTTC; cdr3_aa: CASTGQGASETQYF
d_call: .; j_call: TRBJ1-4; clone_size: few; v_call: TRBV7-9; cdr3_nt: TGTGCCAGCAGCCCGGTGAGGGAAAAACTGTTTTTT; cdr3_aa: CASSPVREKLFF
d_call: TRBD1; j_call: TRBJ2-3; clone_size: few; v_call: TRBV10-3; cdr3_nt: TGTGCCATTCTCCGGGACAGGGGTGCAGATACGCAGTATTTT; cdr3_aa: CAILRDRGADTQYF
d_call: .; j_call: TRBJ2-5; clone_size: .; v_call: TRBV7-9; cdr3_nt: TGTGCCAGCAGCTCTATTCGGACTGCCCGACAAGAGACCCAGTACTTC; cdr3_aa: CASSSIRTARQETQYF
d_call: .; j_call: TRBJ2-4; clone_size: .; v_call: TRBV25-1; cdr3_nt: TGTGCCAGCAGGGGGCCGGGGGGCAACAGTCAGTACTTC; cdr3_aa: CASRGPGGNSQYF
d_call: TRBD1; j_call: TRBJ1-1; clone_size: .; v_call: TRBV25-1; cdr3_nt: TGTGCCAGCAGTGAATACGGGACAGGGGATTTGGTAGCTTTCTTT; cdr3_aa: CASSEYGTGDLVAFF
d_call: .; j_call: TRBJ2-7; clone_size: .; v_call: TRBV11-2; cdr3_nt: TGTGCCAGCAGCCCTAAGTTGTACGAGCAGTACTTC; cdr3_aa: CASSPKLYEQYF
d_call: TRBD1; j_call: TRBJ1-1; clone_size: few; v_call: TRBV9; cdr3_nt: TGTGCCAGCAGGGACAGGACGAACACTGAAGCTTTCTTT; cdr3_aa: CASRDRTNTEAFF
d_call: TRBD2; j_call: TRBJ2-3; clone_size: .; v_call: TRBV18; cdr3_nt: TGTGCCAGCTCACCTGCGACTAGCGGGGGGTCAGATACGCAGTATTTT; cdr3_aa: CASSPATSGGSDTQYF
d_call: .; j_call: TRBJ2-3; clone_size: .; v_call: TRBV7-8; cdr3_nt: TGTGCCAGCAGCTTAGTACGAGGTGATACGCAGTATTTT; cdr3_aa: CASSLVRGDTQYF
d_call: TRBD1; j_call: TRBJ1-2; clone_size: few; v_call: TRBV5-4; cdr3_nt: TGTGCCAGCAGCCGACCGACAGGGACGGGAGGCTACACCTTC; cdr3_aa: CASSRPTGTGGYTF
d_call: .; j_call: TRBJ1-1; clone_size: once; v_call: TRBV7-3; cdr3_nt: TGTGCCAGCAGCAATGGGGGGGGTAACACTGAAGCTTTCTTT; cdr3_aa: CASSNGGGNTEAFF
d_call: TRBD1; j_call: TRBJ2-2; clone_size: .; v_call: TRBV6-1; cdr3_nt: TGTGCCAGCAGTGGGACAGGGTCGGAGGCCGGGGAGCTGTTTTTT; cdr3_aa: CASSGTGSEAGELFF
d_call: .; j_call: TRBJ2-7; clone_size: once; v_call: TRBV4-2; cdr3_nt: TGTGCCAGCAGCCAAGATCGCAGGGGATTCTACGAGCAGTACTTC; cdr3_aa: CASSQDRRGFYEQYF
d_call: TRBD1; j_call: TRBJ1-3; clone_size: .; v_call: TRBV2; cdr3_nt: TGTGCCAGCAGCACCGGGACAGGGGGCGCGGAAGGAAACACCATATATTTT; cdr3_aa: CASSTGTGGAEGNTIYF
d_call: .; j_call: TRBJ2-7; clone_size: .; v_call: TRBV15; cdr3_nt: TGTGCCACCAGCACCTGGGAGAGGGACGAGCAGTACTTC; cdr3_aa: CATSTWERDEQYF
d_call: TRBD1; j_call: TRBJ2-7; clone_size: .; v_call: TRBV13; cdr3_nt: TGTGCCAGCAGCTTATGGGGTACAGGGGACTACGAGCAGTACTTC; cdr3_aa: CASSLWGTGDYEQYF
d_call: .; j_call: TRBJ1-4; clone_size: .; v_call: TRBV2; cdr3_nt: TGTGCCAGCAGGCCCCTGTGGAATGCCCGGGGGGAAAAACTGTTTTTT; cdr3_aa: CASRPLWNARGEKLFF
d_call: .; j_call: TRBJ2-7; clone_size: .; v_call: TRBV6-1; cdr3_nt: TGTGCCAGCAGTGAACTTGGTCAGGTGGCCTACGAGCAGTACTTC; cdr3_aa: CASSELGQVAYEQYF
d_call: TRBD1; j_call: TRBJ1-2; clone_size: few; v_call: TRBV19; cdr3_nt: TGTGCCAGTAGTATGGGACAGGGAAGCTATGGCTACACCTTC; cdr3_aa: CASSMGQGSYGYTF
d_call: .; j_call: TRBJ1-3; clone_size: .; v_call: TRBV19; cdr3_nt: TGTGCCAGTAGTATTATCCCGAGCGGGGCTGGAAACACCATATATTTT; cdr3_aa: CASSIIPSGAGNTIYF
d_call: .; j_call: TRBJ2-5; clone_size: .; v_call: TRBV7-9; cdr3_nt: TGTGCCAGCAGCCCCCCGTTCACAGGGCACCAAGAGACCCAGTACTTC; cdr3_aa: CASSPPFTGHQETQYF
d_call: .; j_call: TRBJ2-7; clone_size: few; v_call: TRBV2; cdr3_nt: TGTGCCAGCAGTGAACAGGGCTACGAGCAGTACTTC; cdr3_aa: CASSEQGYEQYF
d_call: .; j_call: TRBJ2-1; clone_size: once; v_call: TRBV7-9; cdr3_nt: TGTGCCAGCAATCAGGGAATCCGGACGAACAATGAGCAGTTCTTC; cdr3_aa: CASNQGIRTNNEQFF
d_call: TRBD2; j_call: TRBJ2-7; clone_size: .; v_call: TRBV6-5; cdr3_nt: TGTGCCAGCAGTCGATTCGGGACTAGCGGCTACGAGCAGTACTTC; cdr3_aa: CASSRFGTSGYEQYF
d_call: TRBD2; j_call: TRBJ2-5; clone_size: .; v_call: TRBV5-1; cdr3_nt: TGCGCCAGCAGCCTCAGCGGGAATCAAGAGACCCAGTACTTC; cdr3_aa: CASSLSGNQETQYF
d_call: TRBD2; j_call: TRBJ2-5; clone_size: .; v_call: TRBV11-2; cdr3_nt: TGTGCCAGCAGCTTAGCCTGGACTAGTCACAACACCCAGTACTTC; cdr3_aa: CASSLAWTSHNTQYF
d_call: .; j_call: TRBJ2-1; clone_size: .; v_call: TRBV5-5; cdr3_nt: TGTGCCAGCAGCTTGGTAGGAGGGGAAAGCTCCTACAATGAGCAGTTCTTC; cdr3_aa: CASSLVGGESSYNEQFF
d_call: .; j_call: TRBJ2-7; clone_size: .; v_call: TRBV10-3; cdr3_nt: TGTGCCATCAGGCAGGGGAGCTCCTACGAGCAGTACTTC; cdr3_aa: CAIRQGSSYEQYF
d_call: .; j_call: TRBJ2-7; clone_size: .; v_call: TRBV28; cdr3_nt: TGTGCCACCTCCAGGGACTACGAGCAGTACTTC; cdr3_aa: CATSRDYEQYF
d_call: .; j_call: TRBJ2-7; clone_size: .; v_call: TRBV27; cdr3_nt: .; cdr3_aa: CASSTSTDSYEQYF
d_call: TRBD2; j_call: TRBJ2-1; clone_size: .; v_call: TRBV27; cdr3_nt: TGTGCCAGCAGTTTCCTAGCGGTCTACAATGAGCAGTTCTTC; cdr3_aa: CASSFLAVYNEQFF
d_call: .; j_call: TRBJ2-7; clone_size: .; v_call: TRBV6-6; cdr3_nt: TGTGCCAGCGGCCTGCCAAGCTCCTACGAGCAGTACTTC; cdr3_aa: CASGLPSSYEQYF
d_call: .; j_call: TRBJ2-7; clone_size: .; v_call: TRBV28; cdr3_nt: TGTGCCAGCAGGGATCCAGGAGGAGGCGAGCAGTACTTC; cdr3_aa: CASRDPGGGEQYF
d_call: TRBD1; j_call: TRBJ2-7; clone_size: .; v_call: TRBV27; cdr3_nt: TGTGCCAGCAGGGGGGACAGCGGTCCCTACGAGCAGTACTTC; cdr3_aa: CASRGDSGPYEQYF
d_call: .; j_call: TRBJ2-7; clone_size: .; v_call: TRBV19; cdr3_nt: TGTGCCAGTAGTATTGGGAGTATCGAGCAGTACTTC; cdr3_aa: CASSIGSIEQYF
d_call: TRBD1; j_call: TRBJ1-3; clone_size: .; v_call: TRBV28; cdr3_nt: TGTGCCAGCAGCGGGACAGGGGGCTCTGGAAACACCATATATTTT; cdr3_aa: CASSGTGGSGNTIYF
d_call: TRBD2; j_call: TRBJ2-1; clone_size: .; v_call: TRBV10-2; cdr3_nt: TGCGCCAGCAGTGGTATTAGCGGGAGAGGATCCTACAATGAGCAGTTCTTC; cdr3_aa: CASSGISGRGSYNEQFF
d_call: .; j_call: TRBJ2-6; clone_size: few; v_call: TRBV2; cdr3_nt: TGTGCCAGCAGTGAAGGGGGATCTGGGGCCAACGGCCTGACTTTC; cdr3_aa: CASSEGGSGANGLTF